The 15 T cell receptor beta chains below all came from one sample that was sequenced in a study of shared clonotypes between healthy human individuals. Clones were read by immunoSEQ multiplex PCR, and TCRdb kept only the in-frame ones, dropping some. In the table there are around 700,000 clones, under 80% of which are singletons. The sequenced sample was memory CD4+ T cells sorted from blood. Indicated subset: CD45RA-negative fraction. The receptor source for this set is a woman in her twenties or thirties in good health.

The gene calls are TRBV7-2 and TRBJ2-7, with D possibly being TRBD2 (6 bases). Per germline, CDR1 SGHTA and CDR2 FQGNSA. The V and J ends lost 5 bases and 7 bases respectively, with 18 bases between them. CDR3 length: 14 amino acids. CDR3 sequence: CASSPLGGSGEQYF. CDR3 coding DNA: TGTGCCAGCAGCCCCCTCGGAGGGAGTGGAGAGCAGTACTTC.

The chain uses TRBV28 and TRBJ1-2; D is ambiguous. The length of the CDR3 is 12 residues. Trimming cost V 11 bases and J 0 bases, with 10 bases left between them. Per germline, CDR1 MDHEN and CDR2 SYDVKM. The CDR3 is CADQSANYGYTF. The CDR3 region has the DNA TGTGCCGACCAATCAGCTAACTATGGCTACACCTTC.

This clone was found once. The gene calls are TRBV28 and TRBJ2-7; D gene unclear. The CDR3 covers 12 residues. V lost 4 bases, J lost 2 bases, and 6 bases lay in between. Germline lookup yields CDR1 MDHEN and CDR2 SYDVKM. The CDR3 is CASSYRTYEQYF. The CDR3 bases are TGTGCCAGCAGTTATCGAACCTACGAGCAGTACTTC.

In this sample, this clone turned up once. The rearrangement joins TRBV10-1 to TRBJ2-7, with 7 positions matching TRBD1. CDR1 is WNHNN and CDR2 is SYGVQD in the germline V gene (reference sequence). This CDR3 is 13 amino acids long. With 2 bases clipped from V and 6 bases from J, the junction kept 4 bases outside the gene matches. In DNA form, the CDR3 reads TGCGCCAGCAGTGAGGGGACAGAGTTCGAGCAGTACTTC. Translating gives CASSEGTEFEQYF.

This clone was recorded only once. The rearrangement joins TRBV11-3 to TRBJ2-5; unclear D gene. The germline CDR1 and CDR2 sequences are SGHNT and YENEEA. This CDR3 is 13 amino acids long. The V end lost 1 base, the J end lost 1 base, and 4 bases lay between the germline ends. DNA for the CDR3: TGTGCCAGCAGCTTAGGCAGCCAAGAGACCCAGTACTTC. Translation: CASSLGSQETQYF. Using reference TRBV11-3 and TRBJ2-5 for the parts outside the CDR3, the full variable domain is EAGVVQSPRYKIIEKKQPVAFWCNPISGHNTLYWYLQNLGQGPELLIRYENEEAVDDSQLPKDRFSAERLKGVDSTLKIQPAELGDSAVYLCASSLGSQETQYFGPGTRLLVL.

The chain combines TRBV7-9 with TRBJ1-4, with TRBD1 matching over 8 bases. Losses at the gene ends were 7 bases for V and 2 bases for J; bases not matched to a gene: 6. The CDR3 has 15 amino acids. Germline V gene data show CDR1 as SEHNR and CDR2 as FQNEAQ (reference sequence). The CDR3 nucleotides are TGTGCCAGCAACCAAGACAGGGGCACTAATGAAAAACTGTTTTTT. Protein product: CASNQDRGTNEKLFF.

This clone has only a few counts. J is TRBJ2-7 and V is TRBV15, with a weak D call TRBD1 (7 bases). The CDR3 consists of 16 residues. V was shortened by 3 bases and J by 1 base, with 16 bases between the two germline ends. Germline lookup yields CDR1 LNHNV and CDR2 YYDKDF (reference sequence). The CDR3 protein is CATSRGSGDSSYEQYF. The CDR3 DNA follows: TGTGCCACCAGCAGGGGGTCGGGGGACAGTTCCTACGAGCAGTACTTC.

The genes are TRBV7-6 and TRBJ1-2, with D perhaps TRBD1 (5 bases). From germline, CDR1 is SGHVS and CDR2 FNYEAQ. CDR3 length: 14 residues. The V end was cut by 5 bases, the J end by 6 bases, with 16 bases between. The CDR3 here is CASSPRPGGDGYTF. The CDR3 DNA follows: TGTGCCAGCAGCCCTCGGCCGGGGGGAGATGGCTACACCTTC. Full variable domain (outside the CDR3, taken from reference TRBV7-6 and TRBJ1-2): GAGVSQSPRYKVTKRGQDVALRCDPISGHVSLYWYRQALGQGPEFLTYFNYEAQQDKSGLPNDRFSAERPEGSISTLTIQRTEQRDSAMYRCASSPRPGGDGYTFGSGTRLTVV.

V usage is TRBV29-1 and J usage is TRBJ2-5; maybe TRBD2 (6 bases). V shed 6 bases and J shed 5 bases, with 16 bases lying between them. The CDR3 consists of 13 residues. Looked up from germline, CDR1 is SQVTM and CDR2 is ANQGSEA. The CDR3 sequence: CSVATSPGETQYF. In nucleotides, the CDR3 is TGCAGCGTGGCTACTAGCCCCGGGGAGACCCAGTACTTC.

On this clone itself: Other DNA sequences within the sample encode an identical CDR3. The V and J genes are TRBV5-1 and TRBJ2-3; 7 bases map to TRBD1. Unmatched junction bases numbered 1, after V lost 0 bases and J lost 0 bases. CDR1 SGHRS and CDR2 YFSETQ come from the germline V gene. The CDR3 has 15 residues. CDR3 nucleotide sequence: TGCGCCAGCAGCTTGGGGGGACAGAGCACAGATACGCAGTATTTT. Its translation: CASSLGGQSTDTQYF.

The chain combines TRBV6-1 with TRBJ1-1, with TRBD1 matching 7 bases. After removal of 6 bases from V and 1 base from J, the junction contained 5 bases not matched to a gene. CDR1 is MNHNS, CDR2 SASEGT, per germline. The CDR3 totals 14 residues. The CDR3 region is CASRADRPNTEAFF. In DNA form, the CDR3 reads TGTGCCAGCAGAGCGGACAGGCCGAACACTGAAGCTTTCTTT.

This sequence joins TRBV7-6 and TRBJ1-5; TRBD1 aligns across 7 bases. The CDR3 covers 16 residues. V lost 1 base and J lost 5; bases outside the gene matches: 8. Germline values: CDR1 SGHVS, CDR2 FNYEAQ. CDR3 region: CASSLGLGTDYQPQHF. CDR3 nucleotides: TGTGCCAGCAGCTTAGGACTCGGGACAGATTATCAGCCCCAGCATTTT.

This chain uses TRBV7-3 with TRBJ2-7; D remains ambiguous. Germline CDR1 SGHTA, CDR2 FQGTGA. The CDR3 is 15 residues long. Trimming cost V 1 base and J 0 bases, with 10 bases left between them. CDR3 sequence: CASSLSAGDSYEQYF. The DNA of the CDR3 is TGTGCCAGCAGCTTAAGTGCTGGTGACTCCTACGAGCAGTACTTC.

This chain uses TRBV2 with TRBJ2-5; D remains unclear. The CDR3 has 13 amino acids. Germline CDR1 is SNHLY and CDR2 is FYNNEI. The V and J ends lost 4 bases and 5 bases respectively, with 11 bases between them. The CDR3 protein is CASSGTGWETQYF. In nucleotides, the CDR3 is TGTGCCAGCAGTGGGACCGGTTGGGAGACCCAGTACTTC.

Turning to this clone: The same CDR3 arises from other DNA sequences in this sample as well. This chain links TRBV11-2 with TRBJ2-3, with TRBD1 identical over 7 bases. J was trimmed by 2 bases and V by 0 bases; bases with no gene match: 5. The germline gives CDR1 SGHAT, CDR2 FQNNGV. This CDR3 is 16 amino acids long. CDR3 nucleotides: TGTGCCAGCAGCTTAGATCTGGGACAGAACACAGATACGCAGTATTTT. Translation: CASSLDLGQNTDTQYF.